This passage covers 5 T cell receptor beta chains from one sample sequenced in a study of CD8 T cells in Susac syndrome. An amount of RNA that ranged from roughly 0.5 to 1 ug was reverse transcribed with random hexamers. TCRdb redid the calling of the immunoSEQ multiplex PCR reads with MiXCR, one entry per CDR3 protein. Here the sample spans approximately 100,000 distinct CDR3 sequences, approximately 94% being singletons. The sample was CD8+ T cells from PBMCs. These receptors were obtained from a human donor with Susac syndrome.

The rearrangement uses TRBV6-5 and TRBJ2-5, with 8 bases identical to TRBD2. The length of the CDR3 is 15 residues. The germline CDR1 and CDR2 sequences are MNHEY and SVGAGI. V was pared by 3 bases and J by 4 bases, with 7 bases of the junction left unmatched. CDR3 region: CASSYASGGGETQYF. Written as DNA, the CDR3 is TGTGCCAGCAGTTATGCCAGCGGGGGAGGAGAGACCCAGTACTTC.

The chain couples TRBV6-5 to TRBJ1-2; the match to TRBD1 covers 10 bases. Per the germline V gene, CDR1 is MNHEY and CDR2 is SVGAGI. V trimming: 5 bases; J trimming: 8 bases; junction bases outside the gene matches: 5. This CDR3 is 13 amino acids long. This CDR3 reads CASSLGQGEGYTF. As DNA, the CDR3 is TGTGCCAGCAGTCTCGGACAGGGGGAAGGCTACACCTTC.

The chain links TRBV5-1 to TRBJ2-2, with D uncertain. Looked up from germline, CDR1 is SGHRS and CDR2 is YFSETQ. Trimming pared 2 bases from V and 4 bases from J, leaving 12 bases between. The CDR3 is made up of 15 amino acids. CDR3 sequence (DNA): TGCGCCAGCAGCTTAAGGCCAGAGACCACCGGGGAGCTGTTTTTT. Protein product: CASSLRPETTGELFF.

The V call is TRBV3-1, the J call TRBJ2-3; 7 bases align to TRBD2. Germline V CDR1 and CDR2: LGHDT, YNNKEL (reference sequence). V lost 2 bases, J lost 2 bases, and 10 bases stayed unmatched. The CDR3 has 17 amino acids. The CDR3 DNA reads TGTGCCAGCAGCCAACCTCGGATTAGCGGGTCCACAGATACGCAGTATTTT. Protein: CASSQPRISGSTDTQYF.

The chain employs TRBV6-4 and TRBJ2-1, with TRBD2 identical over 7 bases. With 0 bases clipped from V and 6 bases from J, the junction kept 2 bases outside the gene matches. CDR1 is MRHNA and CDR2 is SNTAGT in the germline V gene. The CDR3 is 14 residues long. The CDR3 DNA reads TGTGCCAGCAGTGACTCGGGGGGGGTCAATGAGCAGTTCTTC. This sequence encodes CASSDSGGVNEQFF.